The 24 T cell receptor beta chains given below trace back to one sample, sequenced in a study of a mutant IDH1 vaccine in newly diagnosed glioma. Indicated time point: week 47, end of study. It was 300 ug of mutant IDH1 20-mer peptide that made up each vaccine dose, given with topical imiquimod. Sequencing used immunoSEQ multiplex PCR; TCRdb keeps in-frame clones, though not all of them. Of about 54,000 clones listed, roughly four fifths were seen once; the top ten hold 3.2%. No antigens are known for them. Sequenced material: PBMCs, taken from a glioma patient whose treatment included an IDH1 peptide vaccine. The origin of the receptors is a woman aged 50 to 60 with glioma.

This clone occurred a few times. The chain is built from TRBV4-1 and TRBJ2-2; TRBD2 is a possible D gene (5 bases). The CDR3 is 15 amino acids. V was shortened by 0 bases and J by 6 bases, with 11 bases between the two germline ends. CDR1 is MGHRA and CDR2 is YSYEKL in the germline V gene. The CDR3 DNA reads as TGCGCCAGCAGCCAAGATTGGGGTAGCGCCGGGGAGCTGTTTTTT. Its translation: CASSQDWGSAGELFF.

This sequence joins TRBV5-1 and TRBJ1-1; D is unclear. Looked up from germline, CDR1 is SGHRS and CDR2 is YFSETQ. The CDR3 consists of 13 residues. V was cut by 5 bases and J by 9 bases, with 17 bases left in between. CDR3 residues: CASSRAASEKAFF. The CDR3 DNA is TGCGCCAGCAGTCGGGCTGCGTCGGAAAAAGCTTTCTTT.

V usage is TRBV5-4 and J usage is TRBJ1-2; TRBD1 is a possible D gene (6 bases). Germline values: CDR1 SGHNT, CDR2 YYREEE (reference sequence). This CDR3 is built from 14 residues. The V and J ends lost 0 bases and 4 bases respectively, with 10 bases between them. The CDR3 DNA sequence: TGTGCCAGCAGCTTGGCCGGAGGGGGCTATGGCTACACCTTC. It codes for CASSLAGGGYGYTF.

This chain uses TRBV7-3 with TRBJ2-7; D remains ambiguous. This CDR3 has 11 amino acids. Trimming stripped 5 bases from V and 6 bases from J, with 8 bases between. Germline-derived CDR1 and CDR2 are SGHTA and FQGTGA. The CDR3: CASSPSSEQYF. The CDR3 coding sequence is TGTGCCAGCAGCCCGTCCAGCGAGCAGTACTTC.

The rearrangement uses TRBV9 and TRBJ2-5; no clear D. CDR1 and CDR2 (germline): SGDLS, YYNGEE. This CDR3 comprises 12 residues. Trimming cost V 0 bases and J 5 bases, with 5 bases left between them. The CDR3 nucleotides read TGTGCCAGCAGCGTAGTCGGCGAGACCCAGTACTTC. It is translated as CASSVVGETQYF.

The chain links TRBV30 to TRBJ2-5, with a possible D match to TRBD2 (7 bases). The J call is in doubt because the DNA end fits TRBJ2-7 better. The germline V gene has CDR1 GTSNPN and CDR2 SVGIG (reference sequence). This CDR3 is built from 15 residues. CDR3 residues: CAWSALGGGKDEQYF. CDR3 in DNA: TGTGCCTGGAGTGCTCTGGGGGGGGGCAAGGACGAGCAGTACTTC.

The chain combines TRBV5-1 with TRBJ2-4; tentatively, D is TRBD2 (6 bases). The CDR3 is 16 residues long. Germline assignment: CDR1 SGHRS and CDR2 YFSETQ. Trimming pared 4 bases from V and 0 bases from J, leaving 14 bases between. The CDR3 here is CASSLGGLQAKNIQYF. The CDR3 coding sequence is TGCGCCAGCAGCCTGGGGGGATTGCAAGCCAAAAACATTCAGTACTTC.

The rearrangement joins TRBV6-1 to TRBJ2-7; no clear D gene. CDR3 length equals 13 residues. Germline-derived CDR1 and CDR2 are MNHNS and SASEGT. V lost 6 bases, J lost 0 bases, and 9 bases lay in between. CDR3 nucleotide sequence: TGTGCCAGCAGGGCAGAAAGCTCCTACGAGCAGTACTTC. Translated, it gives CASRAESSYEQYF.

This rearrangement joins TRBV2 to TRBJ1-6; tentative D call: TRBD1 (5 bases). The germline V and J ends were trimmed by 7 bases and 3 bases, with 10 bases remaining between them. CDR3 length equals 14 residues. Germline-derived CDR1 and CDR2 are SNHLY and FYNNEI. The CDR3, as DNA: TGTGCCAGCATCCAGACAGACTATAATTCACCCCTCCACTTT. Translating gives CASIQTDYNSPLHF. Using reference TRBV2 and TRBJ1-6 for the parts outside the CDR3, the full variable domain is EPEVTQTPSHQVTQMGQEVILRCVPISNHLYFYWYRQILGQKVEFLVSFYNNEISEKSEIFDDQFSVERPDGSNFTLKIRSTKLEDSAMYFCASIQTDYNSPLHFGNGTRLTVT.

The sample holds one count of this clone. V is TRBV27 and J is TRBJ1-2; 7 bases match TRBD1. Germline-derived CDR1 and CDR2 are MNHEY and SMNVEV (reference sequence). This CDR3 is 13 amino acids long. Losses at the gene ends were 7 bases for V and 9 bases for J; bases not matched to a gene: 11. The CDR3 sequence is CASTQQGLASYTF. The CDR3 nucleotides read TGTGCCAGCACCCAACAGGGGTTAGCGAGCTACACCTTC.

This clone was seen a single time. The CDR3 is CSVIRQTSSETQYF. CDR3 nucleotide sequence: TGCAGCGTCATAAGACAGACCTCCTCGGAGACCCAGTACTTC. The chain carries TRBV29-1 and TRBJ2-5; weak D call: TRBD1 (5 bases). Germline lookup yields CDR1 SQVTM and CDR2 ANQGSEA. This CDR3 region has 14 residues. V lost 6 bases to trimming and J lost 5 bases, with 19 bases between them.

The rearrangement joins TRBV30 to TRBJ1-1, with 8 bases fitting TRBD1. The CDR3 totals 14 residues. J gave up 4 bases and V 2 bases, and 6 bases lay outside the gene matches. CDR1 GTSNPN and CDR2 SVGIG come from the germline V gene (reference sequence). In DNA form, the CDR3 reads TGTGCCTGGAGTTCAGGGGGCTGGGCCACTGAAGCTTTCTTT. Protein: CAWSSGGWATEAFF.

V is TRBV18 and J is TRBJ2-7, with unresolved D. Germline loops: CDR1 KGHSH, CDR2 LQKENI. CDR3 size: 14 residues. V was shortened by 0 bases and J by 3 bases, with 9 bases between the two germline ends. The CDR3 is CASSPPIGIYEQYF. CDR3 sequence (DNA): TGTGCCAGCTCACCACCAATCGGCATCTACGAGCAGTACTTC.

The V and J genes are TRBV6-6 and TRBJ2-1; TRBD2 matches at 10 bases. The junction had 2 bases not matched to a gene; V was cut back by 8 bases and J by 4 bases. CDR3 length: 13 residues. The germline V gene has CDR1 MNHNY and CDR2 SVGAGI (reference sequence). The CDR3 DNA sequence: TGTGCCAGCGGTAGCGGGGGGTACAATGAGCAGTTCTTC. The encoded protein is CASGSGGYNEQFF.

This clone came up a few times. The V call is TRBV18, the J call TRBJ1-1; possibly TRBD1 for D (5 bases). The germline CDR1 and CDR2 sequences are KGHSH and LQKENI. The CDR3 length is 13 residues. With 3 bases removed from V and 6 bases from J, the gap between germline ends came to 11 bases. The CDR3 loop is CASSPPAGAEAFF. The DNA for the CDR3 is TGTGCCAGCTCACCCCCGGCGGGGGCTGAAGCTTTCTTT.

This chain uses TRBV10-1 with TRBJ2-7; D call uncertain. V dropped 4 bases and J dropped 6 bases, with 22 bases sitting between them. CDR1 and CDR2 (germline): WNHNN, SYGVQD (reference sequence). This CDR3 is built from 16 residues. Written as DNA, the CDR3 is TGCGCCAGCAGTGGAGACCTCCGGGTCCTGTCGCCCGAGCAGTACTTC. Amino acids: CASSGDLRVLSPEQYF.

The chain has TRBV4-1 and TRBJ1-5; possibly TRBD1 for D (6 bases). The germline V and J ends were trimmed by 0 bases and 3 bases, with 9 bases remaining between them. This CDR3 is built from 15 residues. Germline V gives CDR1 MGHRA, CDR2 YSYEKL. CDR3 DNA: TGCGCCAGCAGCCAAGACAGGGGCCCCAATCAGCCCCAGCATTTT. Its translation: CASSQDRGPNQPQHF.

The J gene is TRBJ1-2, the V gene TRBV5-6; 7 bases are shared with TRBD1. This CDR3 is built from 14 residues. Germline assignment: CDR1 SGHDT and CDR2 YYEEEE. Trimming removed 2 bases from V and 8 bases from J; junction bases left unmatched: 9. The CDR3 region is CASSFTPDRKGYTF. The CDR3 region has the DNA TGTGCCAGCAGCTTCACGCCGGACAGGAAAGGCTACACCTTC.

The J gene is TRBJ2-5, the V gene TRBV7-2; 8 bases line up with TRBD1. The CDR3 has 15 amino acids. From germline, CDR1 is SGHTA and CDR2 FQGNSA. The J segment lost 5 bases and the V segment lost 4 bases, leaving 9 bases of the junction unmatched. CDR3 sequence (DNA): TGTGCCAGCAGCTGGGGACAGGCGGGAACGGAGACCCAGTACTTC. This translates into CASSWGQAGTETQYF.

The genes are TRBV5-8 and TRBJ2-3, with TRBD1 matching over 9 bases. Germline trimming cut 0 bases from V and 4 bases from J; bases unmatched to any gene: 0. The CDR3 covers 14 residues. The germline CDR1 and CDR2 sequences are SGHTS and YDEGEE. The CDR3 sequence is CASSLGQGADTQYF. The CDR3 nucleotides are TGTGCCAGCAGCTTGGGACAGGGGGCAGATACGCAGTATTTT.

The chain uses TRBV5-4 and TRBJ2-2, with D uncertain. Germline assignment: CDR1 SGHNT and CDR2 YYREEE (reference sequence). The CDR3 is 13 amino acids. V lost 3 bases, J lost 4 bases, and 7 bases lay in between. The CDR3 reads CASSSRVTGELFF. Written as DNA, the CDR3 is TGTGCCAGCAGCTCTCGGGTCACCGGGGAGCTGTTTTTT.

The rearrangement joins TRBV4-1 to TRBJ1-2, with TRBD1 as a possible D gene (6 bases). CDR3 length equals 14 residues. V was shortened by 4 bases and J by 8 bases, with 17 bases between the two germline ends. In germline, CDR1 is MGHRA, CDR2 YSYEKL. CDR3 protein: CASSPRLGGRGYTF. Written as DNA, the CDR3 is TGCGCCAGCAGCCCGCGATTGGGGGGCAGAGGCTACACCTTC.

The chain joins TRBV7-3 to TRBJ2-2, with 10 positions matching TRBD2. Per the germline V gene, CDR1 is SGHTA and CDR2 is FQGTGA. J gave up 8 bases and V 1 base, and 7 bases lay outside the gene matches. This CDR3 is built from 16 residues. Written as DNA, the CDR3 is TGTGCCAGCAGCTTAAAGCCCAGCGGGGGGGTAGGGGAGCTGTTTTTT. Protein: CASSLKPSGGVGELFF. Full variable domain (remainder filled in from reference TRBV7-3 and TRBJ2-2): GAGVSQTPSNKVTEKGKYVELRCDPISGHTALYWYRQSLGQGPEFLIYFQGTGAADDSGLPNDRFFAVRPEGSVSTLKIQRTERGDSAVYLCASSLKPSGGVGELFFGEGSRLTVL.

The CDR3 nucleotides read TGTGCCAGCAGCCCCCGGGACAGGGAGGAAACCGGGGAGCTGTTTTTT. It codes for CASSPRDREETGELFF. The chain employs TRBV13 and TRBJ2-2, with TRBD1 identical over 9 bases. The germline V gene has CDR1 PRHDT and CDR2 FYEKMQ (reference sequence). CDR3 length: 16 amino acids. V lost 5 bases to trimming and J lost 5 bases; unmatched junction nucleotides: 9.